This T cell receptor (beta chain) is drawn from a study of early T cells in non-severe SARS-CoV-2 infection. Trimming pared 0 bases from V and 5 bases from J, leaving 13 bases between. The CDR3 covers 15 residues. The germline V gene encodes CDR1 SGHRS and CDR2 YFSETQ. This clonotype was picked up a small number of times. Its specificity is not known. Regarding the study as a whole: Matching with VDJdb favored anti-spike CD8 responses (missing private and CD4 specificities).

In TCRdb, the 5' RACE reads were re-called with MiXCR into one record per CDR3 protein. The sample includes some 77,000 distinct CDR3 sequences, over 10% seen only once; the top ten take 0.95% to 1.3%. Sequencing was carried out using whole blood. The chain uses TRBV5-1 and TRBJ2-3; D gene unclear. The receptor comes from an adult who was a healthcare worker with PCR-confirmed SARS-CoV-2 infection or an uninfected control (not recorded which). This chain's CDR3 is CASSLVGSMKDTQYF. For the CDR3, the DNA is TGCGCCAGCAGCTTGGTTGGAAGCATGAAAGATACGCAGTATTTT.